What follows are 2 T cell receptor beta chains derived from one specimen sequenced in a study of blood T cell repertoires in COVID-19. TCRdb's table, derived via immunoSEQ multiplex PCR, lists solely in-frame clones and lacks some. This sample has tens of thousands of clones, with roughly 76% found just once. The sequencing input was peripheral blood. These TCRs come from a woman aged 70-85 years with acute or convalescent COVID-19.

This chain connects TRBV6-5 to TRBJ2-1, with D perhaps TRBD2 (5 bases). CDR1 is MNHEY and CDR2 is SVGAGI in the germline V gene. The CDR3 covers 12 residues. V gave up 2 bases and J gave up 13 bases, with 12 bases separating them. The CDR3 DNA reads TGTGCCAGCAGTTACCCCACTGGAGGACAGTTCTTC. Protein: CASSYPTGGQFF.

This chain connects TRBV4-1 to TRBJ1-5; D remains ambiguous. Germline V gene sequence: CDR1 MGHRA, CDR2 YSYEKL. The CDR3 extends over 14 amino acids. V lost 6 bases and J 0 bases, leaving 9 bases between the germline ends. CDR3 in DNA: TGCGCCAGCAGTGGGCCGGATAGCAATCAGCCCCAGCATTTT. It yields the protein CASSGPDSNQPQHF.